A single sample is the source of the 17 T cell receptor beta chains below, sequenced in a study of technical replicates of blood from several donors. Profiling relied on immunoSEQ multiplex PCR, and the TCRdb table lists in-frame clones only, not all of them. The table has tens of thousands of clones, 85% to 95% seen once. Sequenced: T cells isolated from PBMCs. These receptors came from a human donor in good health.

The rearrangement uses TRBV30 and TRBJ2-5; no clear D gene. This CDR3 comprises 13 residues. Germline CDR1 reads GTSNPN; CDR2 reads SVGIG (reference sequence). Trimming took 1 base from V and 0 from J, leaving 6 bases between them. CDR3 residues: CAWSAGYQETQYF. The CDR3, as DNA: TGTGCCTGGAGTGCAGGCTACCAAGAGACCCAGTACTTC.

This clone was counted between two and nine times. The chain is built from TRBV19 and TRBJ1-2, with D unresolved. From germline, CDR1 is LNHDA and CDR2 SQIVND (reference sequence). CDR3 length: 16 residues. Trimming took 5 bases from V and 4 from J, leaving 20 bases between them. The CDR3 region is CASSYRPGAHLYGYTF. CDR3 DNA: TGTGCCAGTAGTTACCGTCCAGGCGCCCACCTCTATGGCTACACCTTC.

This chain joins TRBV11-3 and TRBJ1-1; 7 bases map to TRBD1. V trimming: 5 bases; J trimming: 10 bases; junction bases outside the gene matches: 13. Per germline, CDR1 SGHNT and CDR2 YENEEA. The CDR3 is made up of 14 amino acids. DNA of the CDR3: TGTGCCAGCAGCCCAAGTGACAGGGTGGTACTAGCTTTCTTT. It codes for CASSPSDRVVLAFF.

V and J are TRBV15 and TRBJ2-6; a weak D match, TRBD2 (6 bases). From germline, CDR1 is LNHNV and CDR2 YYDKDF (reference sequence). The germline V and J ends were trimmed by 4 bases and 0 bases, with 7 bases remaining between them. This CDR3 region has 15 residues. As DNA, the CDR3 is TGTGCCACCAGCACCGGGGGCTCTGGGGCCAACGTCCTGACTTTC. It specifies CATSTGGSGANVLTF.

This sequence joins TRBV27 and TRBJ1-5; D is ambiguous. The CDR3 runs 17 residues. Germline lookup yields CDR1 MNHEY and CDR2 SMNVEV (reference sequence). The V end was cut by 4 bases, the J end by 2 bases, with 18 bases between. CDR3 bases: TGTGCCAGCAGTTCAACCGACGGACTCCCTCGCAATCAGCCCCAGCATTTT. This gives the protein CASSSTDGLPRNQPQHF.

The rearrangement links TRBV28 to TRBJ1-5, with 7 bases aligning to TRBD1. In germline, CDR1 is MDHEN, CDR2 SYDVKM. This CDR3 has 16 residues. With 4 bases clipped from V and 1 base from J, the junction kept 7 bases outside the gene matches. The CDR3 reads CASSSPSGQSNQPQHF. CDR3 nucleotide sequence: TGTGCCAGCAGTTCACCCTCGGGACAGAGCAATCAGCCCCAGCATTTT. Variable domain in full (rest from reference TRBV28 and TRBJ1-5): DVKVTQSSRYLVKRTGEKVFLECVQDMDHENMFWYRQDPGLGLRLIYFSYDVKMKEKGDIPEGYSVSREKKERFSLILESASTNQTSMYLCASSSPSGQSNQPQHFGDGTRLSIL.

V gene TRBV4-2 combines with J gene TRBJ2-3; 8 bases line up with TRBD1. Germline CDR1 LGHNA, CDR2 YNFKEQ. The CDR3 runs to 18 residues. Trimming took 1 base from V and 0 from J; bases not matched to a gene: 9. Here the CDR3 DNA reads TGTGCCAGCAGCCAAGTAACGACAGGGGCTTCTAGCACAGATACGCAGTATTTT. Translated: CASSQVTTGASSTDTQYF.

The chain employs TRBV28 and TRBJ2-7; 11 bases are a match to TRBD1. J lost 0 bases, V lost 2 bases, and 3 bases had no gene match. Germline V gene lookup returns CDR1 MDHEN and CDR2 SYDVKM. The CDR3 runs to 16 residues. CDR3 residues: CASSLPGTGGSYEQYF. CDR3 coding DNA: TGTGCCAGCAGTTTACCCGGGACAGGGGGCTCCTACGAGCAGTACTTC.

This rearrangement joins TRBV7-9 to TRBJ2-4; D might be TRBD2 (7 bases). This CDR3 comprises 17 residues. V dropped 4 bases and J dropped 2 bases, with 18 bases sitting between them. CDR1 and CDR2 from the germline V gene are SEHNR and FQNEAQ (reference sequence). The CDR3 coding sequence is TGTGCCAGCAGCTCCCCTACGGGGGGCGCTACCAAAAACATTCAGTACTTC. This codes for CASSSPTGGATKNIQYF.

In the case of this clone: An end of the junction does not agree with germline; a read error may underlie this. Different DNA sequences within this sample yield the same CDR3. This chain links TRBV5-1 with TRBJ1-1; D is uncertain. Germline values: CDR1 SGHRS, CDR2 YFSETQ. This CDR3 is 14 amino acids long. CDR3 region: CASSLAVMNTEAFF. DNA of the CDR3: TGCGCCAGTAGCTTGGCCGTTATGAACACTGAAGCTTTCTTT.

This rearrangement joins TRBV10-3 to TRBJ2-6, with 7 bases matching TRBD1. V lost 6 bases and J lost 1; bases outside the gene matches: 9. This CDR3 contains 17 residues. From germline, CDR1 is ENHRY and CDR2 SYGVKD. The CDR3: CAISPRTGASGANVLTF. DNA of the CDR3: TGTGCCATCAGCCCCCGGACAGGCGCGTCTGGGGCCAACGTCCTGACTTTC.

The V gene is TRBV5-1, the J gene TRBJ2-1; 7 bases fit TRBD2. Per germline, CDR1 SGHRS and CDR2 YFSETQ. V shed 0 bases and J 5 bases; nucleotides not matched to a gene: 8. The length of the CDR3 is 16 residues. DNA for the CDR3: TGCGCCAGCAGCTTGGCTCCGGGACTACAAAACAATGAGCAGTTCTTC. Its translation is CASSLAPGLQNNEQFF.

The genes are TRBV28 and TRBJ1-5; TRBD1 is a possible D gene (6 bases). CDR1 is MDHEN and CDR2 is SYDVKM in the germline V gene. The CDR3 runs 16 residues. V was pared by 5 bases and J by 1 base, with 15 bases between. CDR3 nucleotide sequence: TGTGCCAGCAGTACCTCCGGGACAATAAGCAATCAGCCCCAGCATTTT. Translation gives CASSTSGTISNQPQHF.

This chain uses TRBV19 with TRBJ2-1, with D possibly being TRBD2 (5 bases). V was pared by 7 bases and J by 8 bases, with 12 bases between. This CDR3 spans 12 amino acids. Germline V lookup: CDR1 LNHDA, CDR2 SQIVND (reference sequence). CDR3 bases: TGTGCCAGTACCACCCCCGGGGATGAGCAGTTCTTC. This gives the protein CASTTPGDEQFF.

The rearrangement uses TRBV29-1 and TRBJ2-1, with D possibly being TRBD2 (5 bases). Trimming removed 3 bases from V and 4 bases from J, with 19 bases in between. There are 16 residues in the CDR3. The germline gives CDR1 SQVTM, CDR2 ANQGSEA. CDR3 DNA: TGCAGCGTTGAGGTCGGTTACGGGATTATTTACAATGAGCAGTTCTTC. Translating gives CSVEVGYGIIYNEQFF.

The rearrangement uses TRBV5-4 and TRBJ2-5; 10 nucleotides align to TRBD2. The junction had 10 bases not matched to a gene; V was cut back by 3 bases and J by 5 bases. Germline CDR1 is SGHNT and CDR2 is YYREEE (reference sequence). The CDR3 runs to 16 residues. For the CDR3, the DNA is TGTGCCAGCAGCTCCCAAATGAGCGGGAGGGCGGAGACCCAGTACTTC. Translating gives CASSSQMSGRAETQYF.

The chain is built from TRBV2 and TRBJ2-7; 9 nucleotides agree with TRBD1. Trimming removed 2 bases from V and 3 bases from J; junction bases left unmatched: 11. Germline loops: CDR1 SNHLY, CDR2 FYNNEI. This CDR3 spans 17 amino acids. The CDR3 loop reads CASSETFYGQGIYEQYF. CDR3 sequence (DNA): TGTGCCAGCAGTGAAACCTTCTACGGACAGGGGATCTACGAGCAGTACTTC.